The 2 T cell receptor beta chains below come from one sample, sequenced in a study of blood T cell repertoires in COVID-19. The table came from immunoSEQ multiplex PCR; TCRdb's copy has only in-frame clones and leaves some out. The sample has more than 100,000 clones; 84% are singletons. The sample taken for sequencing was peripheral blood. The receptors derive from a woman aged 25 to 39 who had recovered from COVID-19.

The chain joins TRBV6-2 or TRBV6-3 to TRBJ2-7, with TRBD2 matching over 9 bases. CDR3 length equals 18 residues. Trimming cost V 2 bases and J 0 bases; bases outside gene matches: 11. Germline V gives CDR1 MNHEY, CDR2 SVGEGT. For the CDR3, the DNA is TGTGCCAGCAGTTACCCCACCAGCGGGAGGACGAACTCCTACGAGCAGTACTTC. This encodes CASSYPTSGRTNSYEQYF.

This chain joins TRBV4-1 and TRBJ1-2; 7 nucleotides agree with TRBD1. CDR3 length equals 14 residues. Germline V gene sequence: CDR1 MGHRA, CDR2 YSYEKL. The trim removed 1 base at V and 5 bases at J, leaving 4 bases unmatched. In DNA form, the CDR3 reads TGCGCCAGCAGCCAAGCCGGGACAGATTATGGCTACACCTTC. Translating gives CASSQAGTDYGYTF.